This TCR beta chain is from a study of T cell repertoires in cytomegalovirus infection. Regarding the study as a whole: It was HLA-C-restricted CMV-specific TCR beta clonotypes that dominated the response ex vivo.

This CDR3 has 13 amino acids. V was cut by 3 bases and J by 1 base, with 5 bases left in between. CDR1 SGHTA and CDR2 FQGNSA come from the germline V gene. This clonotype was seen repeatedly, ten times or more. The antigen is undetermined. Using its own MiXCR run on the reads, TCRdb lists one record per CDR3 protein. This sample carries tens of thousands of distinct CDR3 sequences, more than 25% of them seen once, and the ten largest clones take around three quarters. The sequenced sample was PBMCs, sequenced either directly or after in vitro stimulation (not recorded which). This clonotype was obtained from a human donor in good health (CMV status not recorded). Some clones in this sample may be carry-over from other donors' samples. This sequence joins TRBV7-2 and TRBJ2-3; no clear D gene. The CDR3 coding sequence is TGTGCCAGCAGCTTCTTGGGCACAGATACGCAGTATTTT. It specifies CASSFLGTDTQYF.